These 15 T cell receptor beta chains share one sample of origin, sequenced in a study of identical twins. One entry per CDR3 protein, called by TCRdb with MiXCR from the 5' RACE reads. The data hold a few hundred thousand distinct CDR3 sequences, with approximately 18% observed a single time. The sample was naive T cells sorted from blood. These receptors were obtained from a man in his forties or fifties in good health.

This clonotype appeared a few times. The rearrangement links TRBV10-3 to TRBJ2-3, with D possibly matching TRBD2 (7 bases). The V gene's germline CDR1 is ENHRY and CDR2 SYGVKD. Trimming shortened V by 5 bases and J by 1 base, and 16 bases separated the two germline ends. The CDR3 has 16 residues. The CDR3 DNA is TGTGCCATCAGTCAAGGGGGGGGCCTGGGCACAGATACGCAGTATTTT. This codes for CAISQGGGLGTDTQYF.

There are many counts of this clonotype. This chain joins TRBV15 and TRBJ2-3; unclear D gene. The CDR3 spans 12 residues. The V and J ends lost 1 base and 6 bases respectively, with 5 bases between them. The germline CDR1 and CDR2 sequences are LNHNV and YYDKDF (reference sequence). The CDR3 DNA is TGTGCCACCAGCAGAGTCTCGGATACGCAGTATTTT. Translation gives CATSRVSDTQYF.

The V call is TRBV7-2, the J call TRBJ2-2; TRBD1 matches at 7 bases. CDR3 length: 16 amino acids. The germline V gene encodes CDR1 SGHTA and CDR2 FQGNSA. V shed 5 bases, J shed 4 bases, and the junction held 10 bases outside the gene matches. This chain's CDR3 is CASSIRQGAFTGELFF. In nucleotides, the CDR3 is TGTGCCAGCAGCATCAGACAGGGAGCTTTCACCGGGGAGCTGTTTTTT.

The genes are TRBV4-1 and TRBJ2-1; D may be TRBD1 or TRBD2 (5 bases each). The V and J ends lost 0 bases and 5 bases respectively, with 8 bases between them. The CDR3 is 14 amino acids. Looked up from germline, CDR1 is MGHRA and CDR2 is YSYEKL. CDR3 nucleotide sequence: TGCGCCAGCAGCCAAGAGGGGACCAACAATGAGCAGTTCTTC. It specifies CASSQEGTNNEQFF.

There are a few counts of this clonotype. This chain joins TRBV10-3 and TRBJ2-5; 15 nucleotides agree with TRBD2. Germline CDR1 is ENHRY and CDR2 is SYGVKD. This CDR3 has 19 residues. The ends lost 2 bases at V and 0 bases at J; junction bases unmatched: 7. Here the CDR3 reads CAISEEGLAGGKYQETQYF. In nucleotides, the CDR3 is TGTGCCATCAGTGAGGAAGGACTAGCGGGAGGGAAGTACCAAGAGACCCAGTACTTC.

This clonotype showed up many times. The rearrangement uses TRBV6-2 or TRBV6-3 and TRBJ2-2; possible D gene TRBD1, 5 bases. Germline-derived CDR1 and CDR2 are MNHEY and SVGEGT. The CDR3 is made up of 19 amino acids. V was clipped by 2 bases and J by 0 bases, with 19 bases between them. CDR3 region: CASSYPLSTGDANTGELFF. The CDR3 DNA follows: TGTGCCAGCAGTTACCCACTCAGTACAGGCGACGCGAACACCGGGGAGCTGTTTTTT.

This clonotype was picked up a small number of times. V usage is TRBV3-1 and J usage is TRBJ2-7; 9 bases line up with TRBD2. The trim removed 2 bases at V and 7 bases at J, leaving 6 bases unmatched. The CDR3 totals 14 residues. Germline V gives CDR1 LGHDT, CDR2 YNNKEL (reference sequence). The CDR3 sequence is CASSQSGRKREQYF. The DNA for the CDR3 is TGTGCCAGCAGCCAAAGCGGGAGGAAGAGGGAGCAGTACTTC.

This rearrangement joins TRBV7-9 to TRBJ1-2; TRBD1 might be the D (5 bases). With 2 bases removed from V and 4 bases from J, the gap between germline ends came to 11 bases. Germline CDR1 SEHNR, CDR2 FQNEAQ (reference sequence). This CDR3 comprises 14 residues. The CDR3 loop is CASSLSRGSYGYTF. In DNA form, the CDR3 reads TGTGCCAGCAGCTTATCGCGGGGGTCCTATGGCTACACCTTC.

The chain combines TRBV6-1 with TRBJ2-2; 7 nucleotides align to TRBD1. The V segment lost 5 bases and the J segment 6 bases; nucleotides outside the gene matches: 9. Looked up from germline, CDR1 is MNHNS and CDR2 is SASEGT. CDR3 size: 15 residues. The CDR3 DNA is TGTGCCAGCAGTACCCGGGACAGAGCCCCCGGGGAGCTGTTTTTT. Translating it yields CASSTRDRAPGELFF.

This clonotype came up many times. The J gene is TRBJ1-4, the V gene TRBV4-3; D is perhaps TRBD1 (5 bases). Germline loops: CDR1 LGHNA, CDR2 YSLEER. The CDR3 covers 14 residues. The ends were cut back, 4 bases at V and 5 bases at J, with 11 bases in the middle. CDR3 in DNA: TGCGCCAGCAGCCCTGACAGCCGCAATGAAAAACTGTTTTTT. Amino acid sequence: CASSPDSRNEKLFF.

On this clonotype: A much bigger clone sits one base away, suggesting this may be a read error. The rearrangement joins TRBV9 to TRBJ2-7; D unclear. The CDR3 sequence is 16 residues long. In germline, CDR1 is SGDLS, CDR2 YYNGEE. CDR3: CASSVSPLSIPYEQHF. The CDR3 coding sequence is TGTGCCAGCAGCGTATCCCCCCTCTCAATTCCCTACGAGCAGCACTTC.

This clonotype was recorded at least ten times. V gene TRBV9 combines with J gene TRBJ2-7; D may be TRBD2 (5 bases). The CDR3 has 14 amino acids. CDR1 SGDLS and CDR2 YYNGEE come from the germline V gene. Trimming stripped 3 bases from V and 2 bases from J, with 12 bases between. This chain's CDR3 is CASSAGLDPYEQYF. Written as DNA, the CDR3 is TGTGCCAGCAGCGCCGGACTGGATCCCTACGAGCAGTACTTC.

V gene TRBV20-1 combines with J gene TRBJ2-7, with 7 bases lining up with TRBD2. V dropped 0 bases and J dropped 4; count of bases not matched to a gene: 9. CDR3 length equals 15 residues. Germline V gene sequence: CDR1 DFQATT, CDR2 SNEGSKA (reference sequence). The CDR3 DNA sequence: TGCAGTGCTAGAGACGGGGCCGGGGGGTTGTACGAGCAGTACTTC. Its protein is CSARDGAGGLYEQYF.

The CDR3 here is CASSPRPGIRATDTQYF. CDR3 in DNA: TGTGCCAGCAGCCCTAGGCCCGGGATAAGGGCCACAGATACGCAGTATTTT. The rearrangement uses TRBV7-2 and TRBJ2-3; maybe TRBD2 (5 bases). The V gene lost 5 bases and the J gene lost 2 bases, with 20 bases spanning the gap. The CDR3 is 17 amino acids. The germline gives CDR1 SGHTA, CDR2 FQGNSA. Together with reference TRBV7-2 and TRBJ2-3, the CDR3 gives the full variable domain: GAGVSQSPSNKVTEKGKDVELRCDPISGHTALYWYRQSLGQGLEFLIYFQGNSAPDKSGLPSDRFSAERTGGSVSTLTIQRTQQEDSAVYLCASSPRPGIRATDTQYFGPGTRLTVL.

This chain uses TRBV9 with TRBJ2-3; D ambiguous. V was shortened by 0 bases and J by 5 bases, with 10 bases between the two germline ends. This CDR3 region has 14 residues. The germline V gene encodes CDR1 SGDLS and CDR2 YYNGEE. For the CDR3, the DNA is TGTGCCAGCAGCGTAGGCAGTGAGAGAGATACGCAGTATTTT. Translated: CASSVGSERDTQYF.